A selection of T cell receptor beta chains follows, all from one sample in a study of T cells after yellow fever vaccination. Via MiXCR, TCRdb re-called the 5' RACE reads, giving one row per CDR3 protein. The sample yields about 120,000 distinct CDR3 sequences, almost 9% seen once. Sequencing used CD8+ T cells sorted from PBMCs, obtained on the day of the yellow fever booster vaccination. These receptors came from a man between 18 and 35 years old who received the YFV17D yellow fever vaccine. Each CDR3 is given with its conserved first and last residue. Fields, in order: D gene, clone size, J gene, V gene, CDR3 protein, CDR3 DNA. A D gene is named only where the DNA matches it firmly. Expanded clones get a size class; other rows say once, few or many, or leave the size out.

D: NA
size: few
J: TRBJ1-1
V: TRBV27
CDR3: CASSFSVNTEAFF
DNA: TGTGCCAGCAGTTTCAGTGTAAACACTGAAGCTTTCTTT

D: NA
size: few
J: TRBJ1-1
V: TRBV27
CDR3: CASRLVGSETEAFF
DNA: TGTGCCAGCAGATTAGTAGGGTCGGAAACTGAAGCTTTCTTT

D: NA
size: NA
J: TRBJ1-4
V: TRBV7-9
CDR3: CASSSQQDRNEKLFF
DNA: TGTGCCAGCAGCTCCCAGCAGGACCGTAATGAAAAACTGTTTTTT

D: NA
size: few
J: TRBJ1-1
V: TRBV5-1
CDR3: CASSLPGGDNTEAFF
DNA: TGCGCCAGCAGCCTACCGGGGGGAGATAACACTGAAGCTTTCTTT

D: NA
size: many
J: TRBJ2-1
V: TRBV5-1
CDR3: CASSLVQLNNEQFF
DNA: TGCGCCAGCAGCTTGGTCCAGCTAAACAATGAGCAGTTCTTC

D: NA
size: NA
J: TRBJ2-3
V: TRBV6-5
CDR3: CASSGWGGTDTQYF
DNA: TGTGCCAGCAGTGGGTGGGGCGGCACAGATACGCAGTATTTT

D: NA
size: NA
J: TRBJ2-3
V: TRBV27
CDR3: CASSPLSEGTDTQYF
DNA: TGTGCCAGCAGTCCCTTGTCGGAGGGCACAGATACGCAGTATTTT

D: TRBD1
size: many
J: TRBJ2-7
V: TRBV6-6
CDR3: CASNDRDRGHEQYF
DNA: TGTGCCAGCAACGACCGGGACAGGGGCCACGAGCAGTACTTC

D: NA
size: few
J: TRBJ1-2
V: TRBV21-1
CDR3: CASSKEAGGYYGYTF
DNA: TGTGCCAGCAGCAAAGAGGCAGGGGGCTACTATGGCTACACCTTC

D: NA
size: many
J: TRBJ2-1
V: TRBV7-7
CDR3: CASSLEDGDEQFF
DNA: TGTGCTAGCAGCTTAGAGGATGGGGATGAGCAGTTCTTC

D: NA
size: few
J: TRBJ1-1
V: TRBV7-3
CDR3: CASSQGMNTEAFF
DNA: TGTGCCAGCAGCCAGGGAATGAACACTGAAGCTTTCTTT

D: TRBD1
size: few
J: TRBJ2-7
V: TRBV6-5
CDR3: CASSPGTVPYEQYF
DNA: TGTGCCAGCAGTCCCGGGACAGTCCCCTACGAGCAGTACTTC

D: TRBD2
size: NA
J: TRBJ2-3
V: TRBV6-5
CDR3: CASSYGSGGNTDTQYF
DNA: TGTGCCAGCAGTTACGGTTCGGGGGGGAACACAGATACGCAGTATTTT

D: NA
size: NA
J: TRBJ1-1
V: TRBV20-1
CDR3: CSAPVDRRNTEAFF
DNA: TGCAGTGCACCTGTGGACCGGAGGAACACTGAAGCTTTCTTT

D: NA
size: NA
J: TRBJ2-7
V: TRBV20-1
CDR3: CSARLQGYEQYF
DNA: TGCAGTGCTCGGCTACAGGGCTACGAGCAGTACTTC

D: NA
size: few
J: TRBJ2-1
V: TRBV6-5
CDR3: CASSGDGSSYNEQFF
DNA: TGTGCCAGCAGCGGCGACGGAAGCTCCTACAATGAGCAGTTCTTC

D: NA
size: NA
J: TRBJ2-1
V: TRBV7-8
CDR3: CASRPRTDEQFF
DNA: TGTGCCAGCAGACCCCGGACCGATGAGCAGTTCTTC

D: TRBD2
size: few
J: TRBJ2-1
V: TRBV27
CDR3: CASMAGGFYNEQFF
DNA: TGTGCCAGCATGGCGGGGGGCTTCTACAATGAGCAGTTCTTC

D: TRBD1
size: NA
J: TRBJ2-2
V: TRBV5-6
CDR3: CASSNTTGGTGELFF
DNA: TGTGCCAGCAGCAATACGACAGGGGGCACCGGGGAGCTGTTTTTT

D: NA
size: NA
J: TRBJ1-1
V: TRBV5-5
CDR3: CASSPGGVEGTGSLVTEAFF
DNA: TGTGCCAGCAGCCCGGGGGGCGTCGAGGGGACCGGATCTCTTGTCACTGAAGCTTTCTTT

D: NA
size: few
J: TRBJ2-3
V: TRBV7-9
CDR3: CASSLVGTARDTQYF
DNA: TGTGCCAGCAGCTTAGTGGGTACTGCGAGAGATACGCAGTATTTT

D: TRBD1
size: NA
J: TRBJ1-2
V: TRBV7-9
CDR3: CASSSPGQSYGYTF
DNA: TGTGCCAGCAGCTCGCCGGGACAGAGCTATGGCTACACCTTC